This record covers a single T cell receptor (beta chain). Original data processing: Nucleated cell number was recorded as an estimate derived from reference gene primer amplification. Sequenced by immunoSEQ multiplex PCR; TCRdb stores in-frame clones only, minus some. V, J and clone size were drawn from that table, and D and trimming were deduced from the DNA. The sample lists 200,000 to 250,000 clones, nearly 90% seen once, with approximately 12% in the top ten. This CDR3 has 16 amino acids. V trimming: 4 bases; J trimming: 4 bases; junction bases outside the gene matches: 7. In germline, CDR1 is MGHDK, CDR2 SYGVNS. This sample is drawn from a study of blood T cell repertoires in COVID-19. The overall study: COVID-19 samples, acute and convalescent, were from the United States, Italy and Spain.

This receptor was identified in a woman younger than 30 who had recovered from COVID-19. The sample comprised peripheral blood. The rearrangement joins TRBV25-1 to TRBJ2-1; 10 bases map to TRBD2. CDR3 residues: CASSGSTSGSYNEQFF. The CDR3 DNA sequence: TGTGCCAGCAGTGGTTCGACTAGCGGGTCTTACAATGAGCAGTTCTTC.